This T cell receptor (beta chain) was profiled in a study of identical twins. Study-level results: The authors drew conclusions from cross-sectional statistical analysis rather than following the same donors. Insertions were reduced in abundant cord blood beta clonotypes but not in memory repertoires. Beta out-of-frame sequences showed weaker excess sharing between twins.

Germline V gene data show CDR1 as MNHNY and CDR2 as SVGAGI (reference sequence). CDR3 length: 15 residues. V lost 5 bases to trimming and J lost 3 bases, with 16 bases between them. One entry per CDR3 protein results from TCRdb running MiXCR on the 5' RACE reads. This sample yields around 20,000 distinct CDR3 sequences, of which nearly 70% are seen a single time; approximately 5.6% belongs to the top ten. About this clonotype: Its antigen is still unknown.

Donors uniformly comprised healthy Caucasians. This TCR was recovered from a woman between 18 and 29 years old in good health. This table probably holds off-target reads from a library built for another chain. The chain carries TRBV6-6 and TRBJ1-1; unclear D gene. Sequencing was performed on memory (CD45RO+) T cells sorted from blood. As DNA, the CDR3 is TGTGCCAGCAGTAGGGCAGGTGCCGGGGACACTGAAGCTTTCTTT. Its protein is CASSRAGAGDTEAFF.